These 21 T cell receptor beta chains came from one sample sequenced in a study of Ad26.COV2.S vaccination and SARS-CoV-2 variants (dated by TCRdb to about 2021). To prepare the library, the immunoSEQ multiplex PCR assay was applied. In its TCRdb copy, this immuneACCESS table keeps in-frame sequences only and misses some clones. Where compared with another copy, unresolved V genes explain less than half of these, and the others have no known cause. A total of about 680,000 clones appear in this sample, about 90% of them only once. The ten biggest clones cover approximately 1.5% of the sample. The sample's treatment or condition, from its label and the paper: 15 to 20 received Ad26.COV2.S at low or high dose, single or two shots; five or six received placebo; per-sample allocation not given. Repertoires of vaccine and placebo recipients were sequenced from samples collected on day 63 after the first injection.

Sequenced here: peripheral blood, sampled in a trial of Ad26.COV2.S vaccine versus placebo. The receptors here all came from a person between 18 and 60 years old who received the Ad26.COV2.S COVID-19 vaccine or a placebo.

This chain joins TRBV6-1 and TRBJ1-6; D is unresolved. Trimming shortened V by 0 bases and J by 4 bases, and 7 bases separated the two germline ends. The CDR3 extends over 15 amino acids. From germline, CDR1 is MNHNS and CDR2 SASEGT. This chain's CDR3 is CASSEAAGYNSPLHF. The CDR3 DNA is TGTGCCAGCAGTGAAGCAGCAGGATATAATTCACCCCTCCACTTT.

The chain recombines TRBV6-5 with TRBJ1-4; 7 bases match TRBD1. The length of the CDR3 is 15 residues. With V trimmed by 7 bases and J by 4 bases, 9 bases remained unmatched. Germline V CDR1 and CDR2: MNHEY, SVGAGI. The CDR3 here is CASMGPGGGNEKLFF. In nucleotides, the CDR3 is TGTGCCAGCATGGGACCAGGGGGGGGTAATGAAAAACTGTTTTTT.

The V and J genes are TRBV7-2 and TRBJ1-2; 9 bases match TRBD1. The germline CDR1 and CDR2 sequences are SGHTA and FQGNSA. This CDR3 has 16 amino acids. V dropped 0 bases and J dropped 5; count of bases not matched to a gene: 7. CDR3 DNA sequence: TGTGCCAGCAGCTTAGCTAGGACAGGGGTTTGGTATGGCTACACCTTC. It is translated as CASSLARTGVWYGYTF.

The chain links TRBV5-6 to TRBJ2-5; 8 nucleotides agree with TRBD1. Losses at the gene ends were 7 bases for V and 1 base for J; bases not matched to a gene: 3. The germline gives CDR1 SGHDT, CDR2 YYEEEE. The CDR3 is 13 residues long. The CDR3 coding sequence is TGTGCCAGCTCGGACAGGGTCCAAGAGACCCAGTACTTC. It encodes CASSDRVQETQYF.

The chain employs TRBV6-5 and TRBJ2-7; D may be TRBD1 (6 bases). Germline V CDR1 and CDR2: MNHEY, SVGAGI. The CDR3 has 14 residues. V dropped 8 bases and J dropped 3 bases, with 17 bases sitting between them. This chain's CDR3 is CASSQGGPVYEQYF. CDR3 sequence (DNA): TGTGCCAGCTCACAGGGTGGTCCCGTCTACGAGCAGTACTTC.

V is TRBV5-1 and J is TRBJ1-6; 7 bases fit TRBD1. J gave up 10 bases and V 6 bases, and 7 bases lay outside the gene matches. Germline CDR1 reads SGHRS; CDR2 reads YFSETQ. The CDR3 contains 13 residues. The CDR3 DNA follows: TGCGCCAGCACCGACAGGGAAGGATCACCCCTCCACTTT. Translated, it gives CASTDREGSPLHF. Full variable domain (remainder filled in from reference TRBV5-1 and TRBJ1-6): KAGVTQTPRYLIKTRGQQVTLSCSPISGHRSVSWYQQTPGQGLQFLFEYFSETQRNKGNFPGRFSGRQFSNSRSEMNVSTLELGDSALYLCASTDREGSPLHFGNGTRLTVT.

The chain uses TRBV21-1 and TRBJ2-2; whether TRBD2, the table's D call, matches the DNA was not checked. TRBV21-1 is an annotated pseudogene. The CDR3 loop spans 18 amino acids. CDR3 coding DNA: TGTGCCAGCTCCAAAGGCCCAGCGGGAGCGTTGAACACCGGGGAGCTGTTTTTT. It translates to CASSKGPAGALNTGELFF.

The chain uses TRBV30 and TRBJ1-5; D ambiguous. The CDR3 totals 13 residues. V was trimmed by 0 bases and J by 6 bases, leaving 9 bases between them. CDR1 is GTSNPN and CDR2 is SVGIG in the germline V gene (reference sequence). The CDR3 sequence is CAWSVLEGQPQHF. The CDR3 coding sequence is TGTGCCTGGAGTGTCCTTGAAGGTCAGCCCCAGCATTTT.

Turning to this clone: Mismatch with germline at one junction end may stem from a read error. The V and J genes are TRBV6-5 and TRBJ1-2, with TRBD1 matching 7 bases. There are 14 residues in the CDR3. Germline CDR1 MNHEY, CDR2 SVGAGI. The CDR3 spells CASTFNRGNSGYTF. DNA of the CDR3: TGTGCCAGCACGTTCAACAGGGGAAACTCTGGCTACACCTTC.

This sequence joins TRBV9 and TRBJ2-1; 9 bases agree with TRBD2. Trimming removed 0 bases from V and 6 bases from J; junction bases left unmatched: 10. CDR1 is SGDLS, CDR2 YYNGEE, per germline. CDR3 length equals 17 residues. CDR3 region: CASSVDGSGSGSNEQFF. CDR3 DNA sequence: TGTGCCAGCAGCGTAGATGGTAGCGGGAGTGGGAGCAATGAGCAGTTCTTC.

V usage is TRBV5-4 and J usage is TRBJ2-4; TRBD2 aligns across 7 bases. CDR1 and CDR2 from the germline V gene are SGHNT and YYREEE (reference sequence). The CDR3 runs 15 residues. V lost 1 base, J lost 2 bases, and 3 bases stayed unmatched. CDR3 sequence reads: CASSLYGGTKNIQYF. The CDR3 DNA reads as TGTGCCAGCAGCTTGTACGGGGGGACCAAAAACATTCAGTACTTC.

The chain joins TRBV7-2 to TRBJ1-6, with a weak D call TRBD1 (6 bases). Germline V gene lookup returns CDR1 SGHTA and CDR2 FQGNSA. The V and J ends lost 5 bases and 2 bases respectively, with 16 bases between them. This CDR3 comprises 17 residues. The CDR3 nucleotides read TGTGCCAGCAGCCCAGTGGGGGGCGGCACCTATAATTCACCCCTCCACTTT. This gives the protein CASSPVGGGTYNSPLHF.

CDR3 sequence: CASSMGTATNQPQHF. CDR3 nucleotide sequence: TGTGCCAGTAGTATGGGGACTGCTACTAATCAGCCCCAGCATTTT. This chain uses TRBV19 with TRBJ1-5; D is possibly TRBD1 (5 bases). Trimming left V 3 bases short and J 4 bases short, with 13 bases between. CDR1 LNHDA and CDR2 SQIVND come from the germline V gene (reference sequence). The CDR3 sequence is 15 residues long.

J is TRBJ1-5 and V is TRBV27; D may be TRBD1 (5 bases). Germline assignment: CDR1 MNHEY and CDR2 SMNVEV (reference sequence). This CDR3 has 17 amino acids. V was trimmed by 3 bases and J by 2 bases, leaving 17 bases between them. CDR3 amino acids: CASSLAPRGRGNQPQHF. Written as DNA, the CDR3 is TGTGCCAGCAGTTTGGCCCCGCGGGGCAGGGGCAATCAGCCCCAGCATTTT.

V usage is TRBV27 and J usage is TRBJ2-2; D is undetermined. Germline values: CDR1 MNHEY, CDR2 SMNVEV (reference sequence). V lost 3 bases to trimming and J lost 5 bases, with 7 bases between them. The CDR3 has 13 amino acids. This CDR3 is CASSFRKTGELFF. Here the CDR3 DNA reads TGTGCCAGCAGTTTCAGGAAGACCGGGGAGCTGTTTTTT.

This clone showed up just a few times. The genes are TRBV6-5 and TRBJ1-2; a possible D gene is TRBD1 (5 bases). Trimming removed 0 bases at V and 4 bases at J, with 12 bases between. Germline CDR1 MNHEY, CDR2 SVGAGI. The CDR3 totals 15 residues. CDR3 DNA sequence: TGTGCCAGCAGTTACTCGAGCCAGGGTGGCTATGGCTACACCTTC. Protein product: CASSYSSQGGYGYTF.

The chain recombines TRBV7-9 with TRBJ1-1; D gene uncertain. CDR1 and CDR2 (germline): SEHNR, FQNEAQ (reference sequence). The V end was cut by 5 bases, the J end by 1 base, with 8 bases between. This CDR3 is built from 13 residues. CDR3 coding DNA: TGTGCCAGCAGCACCCAACCGAACACTGAAGCTTTCTTT. Encoded protein: CASSTQPNTEAFF.

The J gene is TRBJ1-4, the V gene TRBV4-2; TRBD1 agrees at 12 bases. The CDR3 runs to 16 residues. The V gene end was trimmed by 4 bases and the J gene end by 8 bases; junction bases not matched to a gene: 8. Germline loops: CDR1 LGHNA, CDR2 YNFKEQ. CDR3 loop: CASSPPGQGAREKLFF. Here the CDR3 DNA reads TGTGCCAGCAGCCCGCCGGGACAGGGGGCTCGGGAAAAACTGTTTTTT.

The chain links TRBV7-2 to TRBJ1-5, with D maybe TRBD1 (5 bases). The germline V gene has CDR1 SGHTA and CDR2 FQGNSA. Trimming stripped 4 bases from V and 2 bases from J, with 24 bases between. This CDR3 comprises 19 residues. This chain's CDR3 is CASSSPPGRSAGGNQPQHF. In DNA form, the CDR3 reads TGTGCCAGCAGCTCCCCCCCGGGACGCAGCGCTGGGGGCAATCAGCCCCAGCATTTT.

The rearrangement uses TRBV19 and TRBJ1-1, with TRBD1 matching over 7 bases. The CDR3 contains 14 residues. The V gene's germline CDR1 is LNHDA and CDR2 SQIVND (reference sequence). V lost 6 bases, J lost 2 bases, and 6 bases stayed unmatched. The CDR3 DNA follows: TGTGCCAGTAGCCACAGGGGACGAAACACTGAAGCTTTCTTT. Translated, it gives CASSHRGRNTEAFF.

The table lists this clone with a few counts. The chain is built from TRBV19 and TRBJ1-1, with TRBD1 matching 7 bases. In germline, CDR1 is LNHDA, CDR2 SQIVND (reference sequence). The CDR3 runs to 14 residues. V trimming: 4 bases; J trimming: 1 base; junction bases outside the gene matches: 3. The CDR3 sequence is CASSSTGENTEAFF. The CDR3, as DNA: TGTGCCAGTAGTAGCACAGGGGAGAACACTGAAGCTTTCTTT.